These T cell receptor beta chains were read from a single sample in a study of blood T cell repertoires in COVID-19. Some clones are missing from TCRdb's copy, which holds only in-frame ones; the method was immunoSEQ multiplex PCR. The data show about 130,000 clones, approximately 82% seen once. What was sequenced was peripheral blood. The receptors stem from a man aged 55 to 70 with acute or convalescent COVID-19. CDR3s include the opening cysteine and the closing phenylalanine or tryptophan. Each record gives: V gene, D gene, J gene, clone size, CDR3 DNA, CDR3 protein. A D gene is named only where the DNA matches it firmly. Clone size, where shown, is once, few, many, or a class for clones that have expanded.

>TRBV9|NA|TRBJ1-4|once
TGTGCCAGCAGCCTCCGAGGGGGTCTCGAAGAAAAACTGTTTTTT
CASSLRGGLEEKLFF
>TRBV18|NA|TRBJ1-3|NA
TGTGCCAGCTCACCCACCCTCGGGGGAGAAGGAAACACCATATATTTT
CASSPTLGGEGNTIYF
>TRBV18|TRBD1|TRBJ1-3|NA
TGTGCCAGCTCACGGGACAGAACCTTCTCTGGAAACACCATATATTTT
CASSRDRTFSGNTIYF
>TRBV14|TRBD2|TRBJ2-7|NA
TGTGCCAGCAGCCAATCTCTAGCGGGAGTAGGCGAGCAGTACTTC
CASSQSLAGVGEQYF
>TRBV2|NA|TRBJ2-7|NA
TGTGCCAGCAGTGCTCGCTACGAGCAGTACTTC
CASSARYEQYF
>TRBV4-2|NA|TRBJ1-1|NA
TGTGCCAGCAGCAAAGCGGGGAACACTGAAGCTTTCTTT
CASSKAGNTEAFF
>TRBV27|TRBD2|TRBJ2-3|NA
TGTGCCAGCAGTTTTCGCCCTAGCGGGAGTATTGGCACAGATACGCAGTATTTT
CASSFRPSGSIGTDTQYF
>TRBV18|TRBD1|TRBJ2-1|NA
TGTGCCAGCTCACCGGGACAGGGACCCTACAATGAGCAGTTCTTC
CASSPGQGPYNEQFF
>TRBV5-1|TRBD2|TRBJ2-1|NA
TGCGCCAGCAGCACCGGACTAGCGGGAGTCACTGAGCAGTTCTTC
CASSTGLAGVTEQFF
>TRBV28|NA|TRBJ1-2|NA
TGTGCCAGCAGTTTAGAGTCCGCTAACTATGGCTACACCTTC
CASSLESANYGYTF
>TRBV5-1|TRBD2|TRBJ2-1|NA
TGCGCCAGCACCCTAGCGGTCTCCTACAATGAGCAGTTCTTC
CASTLAVSYNEQFF
>TRBV19|NA|TRBJ2-5|once
TGTGCCAGTAGTATAGTGGCCCCGCCCGAGACCCAGTACTTC
CASSIVAPPETQYF
>TRBV5-1|TRBD2|TRBJ2-7|NA
TGCGCCAGCAGCTTGGGCCCAGCGGGGGGGAACTACGAGCAGTACTTC
CASSLGPAGGNYEQYF
>TRBV27|NA|TRBJ1-4|NA
TGTGCCAGCAGTCCCATACAGGGTACCGAAAAACTGTTTTTT
CASSPIQGTEKLFF
>TRBV10-3|TRBD1|TRBJ2-7|NA
TGTGCCACGGAGACCGGGACAGGGGGCCCCGAGCAGTACTTC
CATETGTGGPEQYF
>TRBV30|NA|TRBJ1-1|NA
TGTGCCTCGGCCTCGGACAGCAGAGCTTTCTTT
CASASDSRAFF
>TRBV5-1|TRBD1|TRBJ2-5|NA
TGCGCCAGCAGCACCATGACAGGGGGCGCGGAGACCCAGTACTTC
CASSTMTGGAETQYF
>TRBV7-3|NA|TRBJ2-3|NA
TGTGCCAGCAGAAAAGCTAGCTATATTCGTTCAGATACGCAGTATTTT
CASRKASYIRSDTQYF
>TRBV6-5|NA|TRBJ1-2|NA
TGTGCCAGCAGTCTGTCTTTAGGCTACACCTTC
CASSLSLGYTF
>TRBV5-1|TRBD1|TRBJ1-6|NA
TGCGCCAGCAGCGCCCGGACAGGGGGCTCCTATAATTCACCCCTCCACTTT
CASSARTGGSYNSPLHF
>TRBV5-1|NA|TRBJ1-1|few
TGCGCCAGCAGCTTGGTCGGGGACACTGAAGCTTTCTTT
CASSLVGDTEAFF
>TRBV12-3/TRBV12-4|NA|TRBJ1-5|NA
TGTGCCAGCAGTGTTGAGTCGAATCAGCCCCAGCATTTT
CASSVESNQPQHF